This T cell receptor beta chain appears in the sequencing data of a study of control samples from healthy donors and cancer patients. CDR3 length equals 15 residues. Some clones are missing from TCRdb's copy, which holds only in-frame ones; the method was immunoSEQ multiplex PCR. The data hold approximately 90,000 clones, with around nine tenths observed a single time. This receptor was identified in a man between 25 and 39 years old in good health. The rearrangement uses TRBV21-1 and TRBJ2-7; the listed D gene, TRBD1, was not tested against the DNA. TRBV21-1 is classified as a pseudogene. Sequenced: blood. The CDR3 loop reads CASSIYRQRSYEQYF. As DNA, the CDR3 is TGTGCCAGCAGCATATACCGACAGCGCTCCTACGAGCAGTACTTC.